The sequence of this T cell receptor beta chain was determined in a study of T cell repertoires in cytomegalovirus infection. Study-wide background: Newly reported HLA-C-restricted and thoroughly characterized HLA-B-restricted CMV epitopes were employed. Both a matching HLA type and CMV infection were indicated by public TCR beta signatures. Overall study findings and caveats: Summed public TCR beta family frequency identified CMV carriers bearing the relevant HLA.

Germline CDR1 reads SEHNR; CDR2 reads FQNEAQ (reference sequence). This CDR3 comprises 13 residues. V dropped 7 bases and J dropped 5 bases, with 12 bases sitting between them. MiXCR was run by TCRdb on the reads, yielding one entry per CDR3 protein. The sample has about 130,000 distinct CDR3 sequences, around 32% seen once. This clonotype was picked up a small number of times. What it binds is not known. J is TRBJ2-1 and V is TRBV7-9; D gene unclear. Sequences were derived from CD8+ T cells from cultured PBMCs, sampled from culture after CMV antigen stimulation. This sequence was found in a human donor in good health (CMV status not recorded). Some clones in this sample may be carry-over from other donors' samples. The CDR3, as DNA: TGTGCCAGCACCCTTGACGGAAACAATGAGCAGTTCTTC. Translating it yields CASTLDGNNEQFF.